Below are 21 T cell receptor beta chains sequenced from a single sample in a study of shared clonotypes between healthy human individuals. Sequencing was performed with immunoSEQ multiplex PCR; in TCRdb, only in-frame clones are kept and a portion is missing. The table lists hundreds of thousands of clones, around three quarters of them singletons. The sequenced sample consisted of memory CD4+ T cells sorted from blood. As to subset: CD45RA-negative fraction. These receptors all stem from a woman under 40 in good health.

The V gene is TRBV5-1, the J gene TRBJ2-7, with TRBD2 matching over 8 bases. Germline V CDR1 and CDR2: SGHRS, YFSETQ. J was trimmed by 0 bases and V by 4 bases; bases with no gene match: 6. The CDR3 has 15 amino acids. The CDR3 DNA sequence: TGCGCCAGCAGCGGTATCGGGAGGGCCTCCTACGAGCAGTACTTC. Protein product: CASSGIGRASYEQYF.

This clone has just one count. The chain uses TRBV7-2 and TRBJ2-5, with 10 bases fitting TRBD2. The V gene end was trimmed by 4 bases and the J gene end by 4 bases; junction bases not matched to a gene: 6. Looked up from germline, CDR1 is SGHTA and CDR2 is FQGNSA. The CDR3 runs 15 residues. The chain's CDR3 is CASSYKLAGGETQYF. CDR3 DNA sequence: TGTGCCAGCAGCTATAAGTTAGCGGGAGGAGAGACCCAGTACTTC.

This clone has just a few counts. This sequence joins TRBV19 and TRBJ1-3; the D gene is possibly TRBD1 (5 bases). Germline lookup yields CDR1 LNHDA and CDR2 SQIVND (reference sequence). V dropped 4 bases and J dropped 0 bases, with 13 bases sitting between them. CDR3 length: 16 amino acids. The CDR3 sequence is CASSKRGSFSGNTIYF. The CDR3 bases are TGTGCCAGTAGTAAAAGGGGCTCCTTCTCTGGAAACACCATATATTTT.

This chain joins TRBV19 and TRBJ2-7; unclear D gene. The V end lost 2 bases, the J end lost 0 bases, and 20 bases lay between the germline ends. Looked up from germline, CDR1 is LNHDA and CDR2 is SQIVND (reference sequence). The CDR3 is made up of 18 amino acids. The CDR3: CASSIRPLLSSSSYEQYF. Written as DNA, the CDR3 is TGTGCCAGTAGTATACGGCCCCTCCTGTCTTCGAGCTCCTACGAGCAGTACTTC.

Ten or more counts support this clone. This sequence joins TRBV2 and TRBJ1-1; D is perhaps TRBD1 (6 bases). CDR3 length: 14 residues. Trimming removed 7 bases at V and 1 base at J, with 13 bases between. The germline V gene encodes CDR1 SNHLY and CDR2 FYNNEI. CDR3 sequence: CASNTGPPNTEAFF. The CDR3 coding sequence is TGTGCCAGCAATACAGGGCCACCGAACACTGAAGCTTTCTTT.

A few counts support this clone. V and J are TRBV5-4 and TRBJ1-5; D gene unclear. Germline V gene data show CDR1 as SGHNT and CDR2 as YYREEE (reference sequence). Trimming pared 0 bases from V and 5 bases from J, leaving 12 bases between. This CDR3 spans 15 amino acids. This chain's CDR3 is CASSLDPSSDQPQHF. DNA of the CDR3: TGTGCCAGCAGCTTGGACCCCTCTTCTGATCAGCCCCAGCATTTT.

The chain is built from TRBV5-1 and TRBJ2-1; D may be TRBD2 (5 bases). Germline V CDR1 and CDR2: SGHRS, YFSETQ. The V and J ends lost 2 bases and 7 bases respectively, with 7 bases between them. This CDR3 is built from 12 residues. CDR3 in DNA: TGCGCCAGCAGCTTCCAGCGGAATGAGCAGTTCTTC. It is translated as CASSFQRNEQFF. The whole variable domain, remainder taken from reference TRBV5-1 and TRBJ2-1, is KAGVTQTPRYLIKTRGQQVTLSCSPISGHRSVSWYQQTPGQGLQFLFEYFSETQRNKGNFPGRFSGRQFSNSRSEMNVSTLELGDSALYLCASSFQRNEQFFGPGTRLTVL.

J is TRBJ2-1 and V is TRBV5-4; D may be TRBD2 (6 bases). Germline V gene sequence: CDR1 SGHNT, CDR2 YYREEE (reference sequence). Trimming removed 0 bases from V and 6 bases from J, with 10 bases in between. The CDR3 spans 14 residues. The CDR3 loop is CASSLAGVLNEQFF. The CDR3 DNA reads TGTGCCAGCAGCTTGGCGGGAGTCCTCAATGAGCAGTTCTTC.

Comments on this clone: Since a much larger clone is just one base distant, this may be a read error. Other DNA sequences from this sample encode an identical CDR3 as well. The chain employs TRBV7-9 and TRBJ1-1, with D possibly being TRBD1 (5 bases). With 5 bases removed from V and 1 base from J, the gap between germline ends came to 8 bases. This CDR3 comprises 13 residues. The germline V gene encodes CDR1 SEHNR and CDR2 FQNEAQ (reference sequence). In nucleotides, the CDR3 is TGTGCCAGCAGCCGGCAGGGGAACACTGAAGCTTTCTTT. Translating it yields CASSRQGNTEAFF.

This clone was detected once. The CDR3 region is CASSSRGGGGNQPQHF. CDR3 nucleotide sequence: TGTGCCAGCAGTTCACGGGGAGGGGGCGGCAATCAGCCCCAGCATTTT. The rearrangement uses TRBV6-5 and TRBJ1-5, with TRBD1 matching 7 bases. The CDR3 has 16 amino acids. From germline, CDR1 is MNHEY and CDR2 SVGAGI. J gave up 2 bases and V 4 bases, and 8 bases lay outside the gene matches.

V is TRBV4-1 and J is TRBJ2-1; 8 positions match TRBD2. The CDR3 is made up of 17 amino acids. V shed 0 bases and J 2 bases; nucleotides not matched to a gene: 6. Germline V CDR1 and CDR2: MGHRA, YSYEKL. CDR3 sequence: CASSQDLAGIPYNEQFF. The CDR3 DNA reads as TGCGCCAGCAGCCAAGATTTAGCGGGAATCCCCTACAATGAGCAGTTCTTC.

The chain carries TRBV27 and TRBJ2-2, with D possibly TRBD1 on 5 matching bases. CDR3 length: 16 residues. Germline CDR1 MNHEY, CDR2 SMNVEV (reference sequence). Trimming removed 7 bases from V and 4 bases from J, with 19 bases in between. In nucleotides, the CDR3 is TGTGCCAGCACCAGTCTGCCAGGGTCGGGCACCGGGGAGCTGTTTTTT. Protein sequence: CASTSLPGSGTGELFF.

The gene calls are TRBV11-2 and TRBJ2-3; tentatively, D is TRBD2 (6 bases). The germline V gene encodes CDR1 SGHAT and CDR2 FQNNGV. V was pared by 5 bases and J by 6 bases, with 24 bases between. CDR3 length equals 17 residues. The CDR3 spells CASSLGQLRVAGDTQYF. The DNA for the CDR3 is TGTGCCAGCAGCCTGGGTCAACTTAGGGTGGCGGGGGATACGCAGTATTTT.

V usage is TRBV11-2 and J usage is TRBJ1-3, with D possibly matching TRBD1 (6 bases). CDR3 length: 15 residues. Trimming left V 5 bases short and J 3 bases short, with 14 bases between. The germline V gene encodes CDR1 SGHAT and CDR2 FQNNGV. CDR3 amino acids: CASSVWGRGGNTIYF. For the CDR3, the DNA is TGTGCCAGCAGCGTATGGGGCAGGGGTGGAAACACCATATATTTT.

The CDR3 loop is CASSIATNRGNQPQHF. CDR3 sequence (DNA): TGTGCCAGTAGTATAGCTACGAACAGGGGCAATCAGCCCCAGCATTTT. The chain carries TRBV19 and TRBJ1-5, with D maybe TRBD1 (6 bases). The CDR3 extends over 16 amino acids. Germline V gene sequence: CDR1 LNHDA, CDR2 SQIVND (reference sequence). With 1 base removed from V and 2 bases from J, the gap between germline ends came to 12 bases.

This chain connects TRBV5-6 to TRBJ2-5; a weak D match, TRBD1 (6 bases). The CDR3 runs to 13 residues. Germline V gives CDR1 SGHDT, CDR2 YYEEEE. V was pared by 1 base and J by 5 bases, with 9 bases between. CDR3 region: CASSLMRGETQYF. CDR3 sequence (DNA): TGTGCCAGCAGCTTGATGAGGGGGGAGACCCAGTACTTC.

The rearrangement links TRBV4-1 to TRBJ1-4; 7 positions match TRBD1. J was trimmed by 3 bases and V by 2 bases; bases with no gene match: 6. Germline CDR1 MGHRA, CDR2 YSYEKL. The CDR3 runs 16 residues. CDR3 sequence reads: CASSQSLTGANEKLFF. CDR3 in DNA: TGCGCCAGCAGCCAAAGTCTCACAGGGGCTAATGAAAAACTGTTTTTT.

The chain uses TRBV7-9 and TRBJ1-1, with unresolved D. The germline gives CDR1 SEHNR, CDR2 FQNEAQ (reference sequence). The CDR3 loop spans 15 amino acids. Deletions cut 5 bases from V and 7 bases from J, with 20 bases between. The CDR3, as DNA: TGTGCCAGCAGCCCTCGAAGCGGCCCGGAACGTGAAGCTTTCTTT. Encoded protein: CASSPRSGPEREAFF.

The V and J genes are TRBV11-2 and TRBJ2-7; D might be TRBD2 (6 bases). The germline CDR1 and CDR2 sequences are SGHAT and FQNNGV. The length of the CDR3 is 14 residues. Trimming removed 5 bases from V and 2 bases from J, with 13 bases in between. This chain's CDR3 is CASSPSTSTYEQYF. CDR3 bases: TGTGCCAGCAGCCCCTCAACTAGCACCTACGAGCAGTACTTC.

The rearrangement links TRBV5-4 to TRBJ1-1; a possible D gene is TRBD1 (6 bases). The CDR3 loop spans 15 amino acids. Trimming removed 2 bases at V and 6 bases at J, with 17 bases between. From germline, CDR1 is SGHNT and CDR2 YYREEE (reference sequence). Written as DNA, the CDR3 is TGTGCCAGCAGCTTAGAGGGAGACAGGAAGGCTGAAGCTTTCTTT. Translating gives CASSLEGDRKAEAFF.

V gene TRBV5-4 combines with J gene TRBJ1-4, with D unclear. The CDR3 totals 14 residues. Trimming cost V 3 bases and J 0 bases, with 6 bases left between them. Germline CDR1 reads SGHNT; CDR2 reads YYREEE (reference sequence). CDR3 in DNA: TGTGCCAGCAGCTACAAAGCAACTAATGAAAAACTGTTTTTT. As protein: CASSYKATNEKLFF.